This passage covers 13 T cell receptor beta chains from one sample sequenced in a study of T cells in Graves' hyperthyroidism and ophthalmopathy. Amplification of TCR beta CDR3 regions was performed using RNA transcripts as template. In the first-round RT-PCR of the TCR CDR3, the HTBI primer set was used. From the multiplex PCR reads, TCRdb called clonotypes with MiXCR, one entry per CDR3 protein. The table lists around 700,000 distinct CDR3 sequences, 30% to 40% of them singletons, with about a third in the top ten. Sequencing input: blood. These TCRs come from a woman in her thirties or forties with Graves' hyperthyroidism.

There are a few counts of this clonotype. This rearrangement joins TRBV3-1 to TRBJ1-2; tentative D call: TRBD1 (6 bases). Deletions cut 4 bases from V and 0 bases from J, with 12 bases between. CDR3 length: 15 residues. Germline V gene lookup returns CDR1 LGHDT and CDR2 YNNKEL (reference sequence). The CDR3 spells CASSPVRQANYGYTF. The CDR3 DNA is TGTGCCAGCAGCCCCGTCCGACAGGCTAACTATGGCTACACCTTC.

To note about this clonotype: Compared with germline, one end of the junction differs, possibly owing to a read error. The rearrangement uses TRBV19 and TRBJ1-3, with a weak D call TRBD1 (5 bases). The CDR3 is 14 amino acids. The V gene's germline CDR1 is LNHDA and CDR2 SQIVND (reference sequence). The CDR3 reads CASVGTWFGITIYF. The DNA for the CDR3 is TGTGCCAGTGTCGGGACGTGGTTCGGAATCACCATATATTTT.

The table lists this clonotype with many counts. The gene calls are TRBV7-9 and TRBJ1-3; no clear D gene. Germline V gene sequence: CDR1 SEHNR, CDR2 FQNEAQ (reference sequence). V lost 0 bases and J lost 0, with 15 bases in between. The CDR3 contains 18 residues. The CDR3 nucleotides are TGTGCCAGCAGCTTAGCATGGTCGGAAAGGGCCTCTGGAAACACCATATATTTT. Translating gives CASSLAWSERASGNTIYF.

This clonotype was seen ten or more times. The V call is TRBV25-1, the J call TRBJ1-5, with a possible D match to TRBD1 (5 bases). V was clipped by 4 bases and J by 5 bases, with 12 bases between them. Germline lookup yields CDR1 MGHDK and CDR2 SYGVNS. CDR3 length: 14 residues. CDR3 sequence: CASSGRRGDQPQHF. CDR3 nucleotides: TGTGCCAGCAGTGGTCGTCGAGGGGATCAGCCCCAGCATTTT. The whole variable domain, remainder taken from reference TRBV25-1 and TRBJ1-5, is EADIYQTPRYLVIGTGKKITLECSQTMGHDKMYWYQQDPGMELHLIHYSYGVNSTEKGDLSSESTVSRIRTEHFPLTLESARPSHTSQYLCASSGRRGDQPQHFGDGTRLSIL.

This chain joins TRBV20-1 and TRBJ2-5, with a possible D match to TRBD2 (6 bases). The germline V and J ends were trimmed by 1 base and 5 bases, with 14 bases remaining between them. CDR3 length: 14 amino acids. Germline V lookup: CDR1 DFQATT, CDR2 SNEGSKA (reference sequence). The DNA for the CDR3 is TGCAGTGCTAGAGGGCTAGCGAGAGGGGAGACCCAGTACTTC. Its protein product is CSARGLARGETQYF.

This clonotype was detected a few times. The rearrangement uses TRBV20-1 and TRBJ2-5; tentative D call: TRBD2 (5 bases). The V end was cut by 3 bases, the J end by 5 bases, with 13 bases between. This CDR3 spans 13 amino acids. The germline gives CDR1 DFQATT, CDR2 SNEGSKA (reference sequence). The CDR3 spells CSASCPGLETQYF. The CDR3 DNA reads TGCAGTGCTAGCTGTCCGGGGTTGGAGACCCAGTACTTC.

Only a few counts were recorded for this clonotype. CDR3 amino acids: CASSQLKGTEAFF. The CDR3 nucleotides are TGCGCCAGCAGCCAACTTAAGGGGACTGAAGCTTTCTTT. This chain links TRBV4-1 with TRBJ1-1, with D perhaps TRBD1 (5 bases). This CDR3 contains 13 residues. Germline lookup yields CDR1 MGHRA and CDR2 YSYEKL. Trimming removed 2 bases at V and 5 bases at J, with 9 bases between.

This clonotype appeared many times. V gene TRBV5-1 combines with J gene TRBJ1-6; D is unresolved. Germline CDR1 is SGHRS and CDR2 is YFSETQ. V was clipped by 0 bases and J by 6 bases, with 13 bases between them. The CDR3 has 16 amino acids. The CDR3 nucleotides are TGCGCCAGCAGCTTGGATGTCCGGAGCACTAATTCACCCCTCCACTTT. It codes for CASSLDVRSTNSPLHF.

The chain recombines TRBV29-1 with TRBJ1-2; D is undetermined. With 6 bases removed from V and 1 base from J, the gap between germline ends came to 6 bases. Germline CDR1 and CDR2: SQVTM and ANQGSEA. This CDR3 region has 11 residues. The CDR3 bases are TGCAGCGTAGGTGGTAACTATGGCTACACCTTC. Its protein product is CSVGGNYGYTF.

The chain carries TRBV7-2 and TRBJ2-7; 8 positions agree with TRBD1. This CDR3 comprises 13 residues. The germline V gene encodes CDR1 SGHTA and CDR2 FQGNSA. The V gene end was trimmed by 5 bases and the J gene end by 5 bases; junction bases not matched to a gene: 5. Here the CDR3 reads CASSRRGQDEQYF. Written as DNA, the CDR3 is TGTGCCAGCAGCCGCAGGGGGCAGGACGAGCAGTACTTC.

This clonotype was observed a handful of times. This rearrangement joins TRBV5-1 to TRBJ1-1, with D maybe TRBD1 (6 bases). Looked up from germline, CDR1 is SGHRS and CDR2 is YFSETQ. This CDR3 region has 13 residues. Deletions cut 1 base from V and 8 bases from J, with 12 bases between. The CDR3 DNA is TGCGCCAGCAGCTTGTTGGACAGCCTGGAAGCTTTCTTT. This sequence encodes CASSLLDSLEAFF.

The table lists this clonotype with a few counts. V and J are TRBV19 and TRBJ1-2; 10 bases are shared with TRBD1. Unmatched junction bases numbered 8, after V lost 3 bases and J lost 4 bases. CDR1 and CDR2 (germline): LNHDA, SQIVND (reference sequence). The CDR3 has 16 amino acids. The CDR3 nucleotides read TGTGCCAGTAGTATTGAGACAGGGGGCTATCGCTATGGCTACACCTTC. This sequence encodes CASSIETGGYRYGYTF.

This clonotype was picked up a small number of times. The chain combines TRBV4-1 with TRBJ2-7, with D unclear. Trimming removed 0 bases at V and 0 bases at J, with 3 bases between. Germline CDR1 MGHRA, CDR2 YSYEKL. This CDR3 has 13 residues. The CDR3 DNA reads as TGCGCCAGCAGCCAAGAGAACTCCTACGAGCAGTACTTC. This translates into CASSQENSYEQYF.